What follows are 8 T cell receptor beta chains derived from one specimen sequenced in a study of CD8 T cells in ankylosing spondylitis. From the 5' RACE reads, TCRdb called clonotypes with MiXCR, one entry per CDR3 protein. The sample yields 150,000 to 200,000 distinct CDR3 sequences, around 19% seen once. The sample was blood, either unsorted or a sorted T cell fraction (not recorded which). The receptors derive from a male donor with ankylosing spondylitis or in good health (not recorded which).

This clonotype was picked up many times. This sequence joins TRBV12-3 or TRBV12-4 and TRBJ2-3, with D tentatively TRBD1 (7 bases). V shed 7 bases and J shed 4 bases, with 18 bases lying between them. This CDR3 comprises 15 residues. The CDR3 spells CASNPGGGAADTQYF. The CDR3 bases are TGTGCCAGCAACCCAGGAGGGGGCGCGGCAGATACGCAGTATTTT.

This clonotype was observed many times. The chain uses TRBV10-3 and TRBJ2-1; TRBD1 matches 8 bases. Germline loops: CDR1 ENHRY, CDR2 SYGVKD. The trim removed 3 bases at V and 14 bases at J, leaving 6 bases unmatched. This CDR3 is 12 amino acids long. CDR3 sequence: CAISDRTGYEFF. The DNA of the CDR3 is TGTGCCATCAGTGATAGGACAGGGTATGAGTTCTTC.

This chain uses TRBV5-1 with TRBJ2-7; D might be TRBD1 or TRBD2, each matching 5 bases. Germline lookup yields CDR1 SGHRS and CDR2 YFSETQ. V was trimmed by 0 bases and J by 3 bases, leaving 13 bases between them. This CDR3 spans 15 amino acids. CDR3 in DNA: TGCGCCAGCAGCTTGGGACCGGGGCGGATCTACGAGCAGTACTTC. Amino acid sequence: CASSLGPGRIYEQYF.

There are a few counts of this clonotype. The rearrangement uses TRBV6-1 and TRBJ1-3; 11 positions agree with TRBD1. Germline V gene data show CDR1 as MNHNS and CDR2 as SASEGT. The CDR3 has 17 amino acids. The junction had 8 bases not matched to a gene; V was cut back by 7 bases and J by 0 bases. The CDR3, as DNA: TGTGCCAGCACCCTGGGACAGGGGGGAAGCTCTGGAAACACCATATATTTT. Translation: CASTLGQGGSSGNTIYF.

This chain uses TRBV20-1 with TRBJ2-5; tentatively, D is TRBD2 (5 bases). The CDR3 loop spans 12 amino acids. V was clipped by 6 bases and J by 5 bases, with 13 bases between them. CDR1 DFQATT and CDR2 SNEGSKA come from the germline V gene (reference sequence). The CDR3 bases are TGCAGTGCCACTGGGAGCTCTGAGACCCAGTACTTC. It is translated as CSATGSSETQYF.

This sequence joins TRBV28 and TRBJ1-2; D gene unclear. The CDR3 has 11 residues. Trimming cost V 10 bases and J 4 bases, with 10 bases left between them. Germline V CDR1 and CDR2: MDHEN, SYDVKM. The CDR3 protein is CATLAGYGYTF. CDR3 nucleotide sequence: TGTGCCACCTTAGCCGGCTATGGCTACACCTTC.

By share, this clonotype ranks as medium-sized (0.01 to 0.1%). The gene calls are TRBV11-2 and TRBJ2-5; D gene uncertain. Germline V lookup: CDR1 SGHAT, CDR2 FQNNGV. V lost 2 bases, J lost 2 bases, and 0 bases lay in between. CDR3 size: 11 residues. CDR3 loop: CASSLQETQYF. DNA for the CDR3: TGTGCCAGCAGCTTACAAGAGACCCAGTACTTC.

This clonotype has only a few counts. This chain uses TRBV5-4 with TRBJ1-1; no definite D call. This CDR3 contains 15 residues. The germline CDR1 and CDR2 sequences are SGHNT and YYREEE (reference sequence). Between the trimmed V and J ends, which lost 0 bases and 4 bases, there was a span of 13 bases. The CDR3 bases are TGTGCCAGCAGCTTGGCCTCAGGTTTGGTCACTGAAGCTTTCTTT. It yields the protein CASSLASGLVTEAFF.